This is a list of T cell receptor beta chains from one sample in a study of T cell responses to AZD1222 COVID-19 vaccine. Clones were sequenced by immunoSEQ multiplex PCR, and TCRdb holds only the in-frame ones, with some missing. Among roughly 130,000 clones listed, around 84% were seen once. Sequences were derived from peripheral blood, sampled on day 0 of AZD1222 vaccination. Receptors were obtained from an adult in good health. Each CDR3 is given with its conserved first and last residue. The D gene is left open where the match is weak. Clone size is not always given. Where it is, it says once, few, many or a class for expanded clones.

>.|TRBV18|TRBD1|TRBJ2-7
CASSLTGQGAHEQYF
TGTGCCAGCTCACTAACGGGACAGGGGGCTCACGAGCAGTACTTC
>once|TRBV18|TRBD1|TRBJ1-1
CASSPSQGETTEAFF
TGTGCCAGCTCACCCTCCCAGGGGGAAACAACTGAAGCTTTCTTT
>.|TRBV5-4|.|TRBJ2-3
CASRGARGSPDTQYF
TGTGCCAGCAGAGGAGCTAGGGGGTCCCCAGATACGCAGTATTTT
>few|TRBV24-1|.|TRBJ1-1
CATKGDTEAFF
TGTGCCACCAAGGGAGACACTGAAGCTTTCTTT
>.|TRBV14|.|TRBJ2-3
CASSQDRRDTQYF
TGTGCCAGCAGCCAAGACAGGCGGGATACGCAGTATTTT
>once|TRBV3-1/TRBV3-2|.|TRBJ1-2
CASSQQGTVGYTF
TGTGCCAGCAGCCAACAGGGGACGGTTGGCTACACCTTC
>.|TRBV6-6|TRBD1|TRBJ2-3
CASSPFPLGTGTDTQYF
TGTGCCAGCAGTCCTTTCCCCCTCGGGACAGGGACAGATACGCAGTATTTT
>.|TRBV7-8|.|TRBJ2-4
CASSTKNIQYF
TGTGCCAGCAGCACCAAAAACATTCAGTACTTC
>.|TRBV6-5|.|TRBJ2-7
CASSYSSGTVGMEQYF
TGTGCCAGCAGTTACTCATCCGGGACCGTGGGTATGGAGCAGTACTTC
>once|TRBV28|.|TRBJ1-3
CAGGSGGSGNTIYF
TGTGCCGGTGGGTCCGGGGGCTCTGGAAACACCATATATTTT
>few|TRBV4-1|TRBD1|TRBJ1-2
CASSQGAWTGSYGYTF
TGCGCCAGCAGCCAAGGCGCCTGGACAGGTAGCTATGGCTACACCTTC
>.|TRBV11-2|TRBD1|TRBJ2-7
CASSLETGDTYEQYF
TGTGCCAGCAGCTTAGAGACAGGGGATACCTACGAGCAGTACTTC
>few|TRBV7-3|.|TRBJ1-1
CASSPPPGSTEAFF
TGTGCCAGCAGCCCCCCCCCGGGGAGCACTGAAGCTTTCTTT
>.|TRBV19|TRBD1|TRBJ1-2
CASSIRPTGGDYGYTF
TGTGCCAGTAGTATTCGGCCAACAGGGGGCGACTATGGCTACACCTTC
>.|TRBV27|.|TRBJ2-5
CASSDWYQETQYF
TGTGCCAGCTCCGATTGGTACCAAGAGACCCAGTACTTC
>once|TRBV7-9|.|TRBJ2-5
CASKKGGWETQYF
TGTGCCAGCAAAAAAGGTGGATGGGAGACCCAGTACTTC
>.|TRBV6-5|TRBD1|TRBJ2-7
CASSRSGTGDYEQYF
TGTGCCAGCAGTCGTTCGGGGACAGGGGATTACGAGCAGTACTTC
>.|TRBV6-1|.|TRBJ2-7
CASSDGQHYEQYF
TGTGCCAGCAGTGATGGGCAGCACTACGAGCAGTACTTC
>.|TRBV6-5|.|TRBJ1-2
CASSWSQNYGYTF
TGTGCCAGCAGTTGGAGTCAGAACTATGGCTACACCTTC
>.|TRBV5-1|.|TRBJ1-1
CASSLGRSTVGAFF
TGCGCCAGCAGCTTGGGTAGGTCAACCGTCGGAGCTTTCTTT
>few|TRBV5-1|TRBD1|TRBJ1-6
CASSSGTGSNSPLHF
TGCGCCAGCAGTTCAGGGACAGGTTCGAATTCACCCCTCCACTTT
>.|TRBV3-1/TRBV3-2|TRBD1|TRBJ1-2
CASSLGQLYGYTF
TGTGCCAGCAGCTTGGGACAGCTCTATGGCTACACCTTC
>.|TRBV28|TRBD2|TRBJ2-7
CASSHLTGGPYEQYF
TGTGCCAGCAGCCATTTAACGGGAGGGCCGTACGAGCAGTACTTC
>.|TRBV7-3|TRBD1|TRBJ2-1
CASSSTGGAYNEQFF
TGTGCCAGCAGCTCGACAGGGGGCGCTTACAATGAGCAGTTCTTC
>.|TRBV10-1|.|TRBJ2-5
CASSELGHHNKETQYF
TGCGCCAGCAGTGAACTGGGACACCACAATAAAGAGACCCAGTACTTC
>.|TRBV11-2|.|TRBJ2-7
CASSLDYSGSYEQYF
TGTGCCAGCAGCTTAGATTATTCTGGCTCCTACGAGCAGTACTTC
>.|TRBV7-2|TRBD2|TRBJ2-3
CASSLSWLAGAPTDTQYF
TGTGCCAGCAGCTTATCGTGGCTAGCGGGGGCACCTACAGATACGCAGTATTTT
>.|TRBV6-5|.|TRBJ2-2
CASSPTGPGELFF
TGTGCCAGCAGCCCAACGGGGCCCGGGGAGCTGTTTTTT
>.|TRBV5-8|.|TRBJ1-2
CASSLAGYTF
TGTGCCAGCAGCTTGGCCGGCTACACCTTC